This TCR beta chain is drawn from a study of tumor-infiltrating lymphocytes in primary liver carcinoma. This clonotype showed up many times. Germline V gene lookup returns CDR1 SEHNR and CDR2 FQNEAQ (reference sequence). This CDR3 contains 13 residues. V dropped 5 bases and J dropped 5 bases, with 10 bases sitting between them. In addition to blood RNA drawn from unsorted whole blood, germline DNA was extracted. Patients showed chronic HBV infection and an absence of prior treatment. The authors collected four milliliters of peripheral blood before surgery. The authors made TCR beta cDNA from 500 ng total RNA with a constant-region primer. For TCR beta, libraries were produced by three nested multiplex PCR rounds using slightly modified ARM-PCR. Rounds one and two of PCR, each of 10 cycles, were primed with TRBV1-TRBV30 forward primers and a C-beta reverse primer. TCRdb reanalysed the multiplex PCR reads using MiXCR and keeps one entry per CDR3 protein. The repertoire consists of approximately 340,000 distinct CDR3 sequences, with almost 65% occurring once and the leading ten covering roughly 6%.

Sequenced material: peripheral blood. The chain is built from TRBV7-9 and TRBJ1-5; D gene unclear. The clonotype originates from a man in his forties with primary liver carcinoma and hepatitis B virus infection. The CDR3 nucleotides read TGTGCCAGCAGCCCCGACTCGTATCAGCCCCAGCATTTT. Amino acids: CASSPDSYQPQHF. Full variable domain (rest looked up from reference TRBV7-9 and TRBJ1-5): DTGVSQNPRHKITKRGQNVTFRCDPISEHNRLYWYRQTLGQGPEFLTYFQNEAQLEKSRLLSDRFSAERPKGSFSTLEIQRTEQGDSAMYLCASSPDSYQPQHFGDGTRLSIL.